This TCR beta chain is drawn from a study of T cell responses to AZD1222 COVID-19 vaccine. General observations from the study: The breadth and depth of Spike-specific TCRs increased once two AZD1222 doses had been given. Reportedly, nearly half the spike-specific TCRs target unmutated variant regions. Vaccine-associated CD4 TCRs ranged over spike, dominating at 160-218 and 743-854.

The V gene end was trimmed by 1 base and the J gene end by 6 bases; junction bases not matched to a gene: 16. Germline CDR1 and CDR2: LGHNA and YSLEER. The length of the CDR3 is 19 residues. As regards this clone: Antigen specificity is unknown.

Assay used: immunoSEQ multiplex PCR; TCRdb lists only in-frame clones, some missing. The sample holds fewer than 110,000 clones, around 87% seen once. This specimen consisted of peripheral blood, obtained 28 days after the second AZD1222 dose. V usage is TRBV4-3 and J usage is TRBJ2-2; 8 nucleotides agree with TRBD2. The origin of this receptor is an adult who received the AZD1222 COVID-19 vaccine. CDR3 region: CASSQGEWSGGVLSGELFF. In DNA form, the CDR3 reads TGCGCCAGCAGCCAAGGGGAATGGAGCGGGGGCGTGTTGTCCGGGGAGCTGTTTTTT.